The 8 T cell receptor beta chains below come from one sample, sequenced in a study of cytomegalovirus exposure and HLA in healthy donors. With 60 Vbeta and 13 Jbeta primers, the PCR was carried out. Generated by immunoSEQ multiplex PCR, the TCRdb table keeps only in-frame clones and is missing some. This table holds about 140,000 clones, over 70% found once. The specimen was PBMCs. The receptors shown here come from a male donor in good health and CMV-seronegative.

The CDR3 protein is CASSLSDSKETQYF. CDR3 nucleotide sequence: TGTGCCAGCAGTTTATCGGACAGTAAAGAGACCCAGTACTTC. The chain links TRBV28 to TRBJ2-5; possibly TRBD1 for D (6 bases). V lost 1 base to trimming and J lost 3 bases, with 9 bases between them. Germline CDR1 is MDHEN and CDR2 is SYDVKM. The length of the CDR3 is 14 residues.

The chain couples TRBV5-6 to TRBJ1-2; a possible D gene is TRBD1 (6 bases). V was shortened by 0 bases and J by 4 bases, with 16 bases between the two germline ends. Germline loops: CDR1 SGHDT, CDR2 YYEEEE. The CDR3 has 16 amino acids. The CDR3 loop is CASSLDDRSIFYGYTF. The CDR3 nucleotides are TGTGCCAGCAGCTTGGATGACAGGTCAATATTCTATGGCTACACCTTC.

The chain combines TRBV25-1 with TRBJ1-2; D remains unclear. The V gene lost 3 bases and the J gene lost 8 bases, with 16 bases spanning the gap. The CDR3 spans 14 residues. Per the germline V gene, CDR1 is MGHDK and CDR2 is SYGVNS. CDR3 protein: CASSDASEGMGYTF. CDR3 DNA sequence: TGTGCCAGCAGTGATGCTAGCGAAGGGATGGGCTACACCTTC.

This rearrangement joins TRBV11-3 to TRBJ2-3; 7 bases line up with TRBD1. Unmatched junction bases numbered 7, after V lost 1 base and J lost 3 bases. The CDR3 is 16 residues long. The germline gives CDR1 SGHNT, CDR2 YENEEA. The CDR3 loop reads CASSLGIGGATDTQYF. CDR3 coding DNA: TGTGCCAGCAGCTTAGGAATAGGGGGCGCGACAGATACGCAGTATTTT.

V is TRBV4-1 and J is TRBJ2-1, with 10 bases identical to TRBD2. The CDR3 sequence is 15 residues long. V gave up 2 bases and J gave up 9 bases; unmatched junction bases: 7. CDR1 is MGHRA and CDR2 is YSYEKL in the germline V gene. CDR3 protein: CASSQSRTSGGEQFF. Written as DNA, the CDR3 is TGCGCCAGCAGCCAAAGCCGGACTAGCGGAGGTGAGCAGTTCTTC.

A few counts support this clone. The J gene is TRBJ2-7, the V gene TRBV6-6, with 7 bases fitting TRBD2. CDR3 length: 15 residues. Germline V gene data show CDR1 as MNHNY and CDR2 as SVGAGI (reference sequence). V was pared by 4 bases and J by 5 bases, with 11 bases of the junction left unmatched. CDR3 DNA sequence: TGTGCCAGCAGTTCCCCTCGGGGAGGGAGCCACGAGCAGTACTTC. Protein product: CASSSPRGGSHEQYF.

Concerning this clone itself: A junction end diverges from the germline sequence, so it may reflect a read error. The chain carries TRBV5-6 and TRBJ2-1; 8 bases agree with TRBD2. The length of the CDR3 is 14 residues. In germline, CDR1 is SGHDT, CDR2 YYEEEE. This chain's CDR3 is CAGSFERGYNEQFF. DNA for the CDR3: TGTGCCGGCAGCTTTGAGCGGGGGTACAATGAGCAGTTCTTC. Full variable domain (outside the CDR3, taken from reference TRBV5-6 and TRBJ2-1): DAGVTQSPTHLIKTRGQQVTLRCSPKSGHDTVSWYQQALGQGPQFIFQYYEEEERQRGNFPDRFSGHQFPNYSSELNVNALLLGDSALYLCAGSFERGYNEQFFGPGTRLTVL.

The rearrangement joins TRBV7-3 to TRBJ1-1; D call uncertain. This CDR3 is 13 amino acids long. The germline V gene has CDR1 SGHTA and CDR2 FQGTGA. V was trimmed by 0 bases and J by 6 bases, leaving 8 bases between them. The CDR3 sequence is CASSLTSGSEAFF. The CDR3 nucleotides read TGTGCCAGCAGCTTAACGTCGGGGTCTGAAGCTTTCTTT.